The 18 T cell receptor beta chains presented below share a single source sample, sequenced in a study of blood T cell repertoires in COVID-19. The assay was immunoSEQ multiplex PCR, and TCRdb's table has in-frame clones only and misses some. The repertoire has under 300,000 clones, over 75% of them found once; the top ten carry about 2%. The sample consisted of peripheral blood. These receptors came from a man aged 25-45 years who had recovered from COVID-19.

V gene TRBV5-1 combines with J gene TRBJ2-3, with TRBD2 as a possible D gene (7 bases). Germline V gene lookup returns CDR1 SGHRS and CDR2 YFSETQ. The length of the CDR3 is 15 residues. V lost 6 bases and J lost 3, with 17 bases in between. CDR3: CASTDPRGATDTQYF. The CDR3 DNA sequence: TGCGCCAGCACCGACCCACGGGGGGCGACAGATACGCAGTATTTT.

The chain combines TRBV6-1 with TRBJ2-1; 8 bases agree with TRBD2. The V gene's germline CDR1 is MNHNS and CDR2 SASEGT. J gave up 6 bases and V 3 bases, and 13 bases lay outside the gene matches. This CDR3 contains 17 residues. This chain's CDR3 is CASSDVGGVLFGNEQFF. In DNA, the CDR3 is TGTGCCAGCAGTGACGTCGGGGGGGTACTTTTTGGCAATGAGCAGTTCTTC.

CDR3 DNA sequence: TGTGCCAGTAGTATATCCCATCTGCGACAGCTCAATCAGCCCCAGCATTTT. This translates into CASSISHLRQLNQPQHF. J is TRBJ1-5 and V is TRBV19; a possible D gene is TRBD1 (5 bases). The ends were cut back, 2 bases at V and 3 bases at J, with 17 bases in the middle. The CDR3 has 17 amino acids. The V gene's germline CDR1 is LNHDA and CDR2 SQIVND (reference sequence).

The chain couples TRBV6-1 to TRBJ1-2, with TRBD1 as a possible D gene (5 bases). CDR1 MNHNS and CDR2 SASEGT come from the germline V gene. The CDR3 runs 16 residues. V lost 3 bases to trimming and J lost 6 bases, with 20 bases between them. For the CDR3, the DNA is TGTGCCAGCAGTGACCGACTGAACTGGGGGAGGAATGGCTACACCTTC. This encodes CASSDRLNWGRNGYTF.

The chain is built from TRBV10-2 and TRBJ1-2; 10 bases fit TRBD1. The junction had 4 bases not matched to a gene; V was cut back by 6 bases and J by 3 bases. This CDR3 contains 14 residues. Germline lookup yields CDR1 WSHSY and CDR2 SAAADI. The CDR3 reads CASSDRGPYYGYTF. The CDR3 region has the DNA TGCGCCAGCAGCGACAGGGGGCCCTACTATGGCTACACCTTC.

This chain links TRBV10-1 with TRBJ2-5, with a weak D call TRBD1 (5 bases). V lost 1 base and J 2 bases, leaving 11 bases between the germline ends. Germline assignment: CDR1 WNHNN and CDR2 SYGVQD (reference sequence). This CDR3 is built from 15 residues. Here the CDR3 reads CASSEWLWTQETQYF. The CDR3 nucleotides are TGCGCCAGCAGTGAGTGGTTATGGACACAAGAGACCCAGTACTTC.

The gene calls are TRBV11-2 and TRBJ1-6, with 9 bases fitting TRBD1. Trimming at V came to 4 bases and at J to 4 bases, leaving 5 bases not matched to a gene. This CDR3 comprises 16 residues. Germline V gene data show CDR1 as SGHAT and CDR2 as FQNNGV. CDR3 amino acids: CASSSLTGGYNSPLHF. The DNA for the CDR3 is TGTGCCAGCAGCTCGTTGACAGGGGGGTATAATTCACCCCTCCACTTT.

The chain has TRBV7-3 and TRBJ2-4, with 9 bases matching TRBD2. This CDR3 spans 12 amino acids. The germline CDR1 and CDR2 sequences are SGHTA and FQGTGA. Trimming took 5 bases from V and 13 from J; bases not matched to a gene: 6. Here the CDR3 reads CASSVSGGAQYF. CDR3 DNA sequence: TGTGCCAGCAGCGTTAGCGGGGGCGCACAGTACTTC.

V is TRBV3-1 (or the pseudogene TRBV3-2) and J is TRBJ2-7; TRBD1 matches at 8 bases. From germline, CDR1 is LGHDT and CDR2 YNNKEL (reference sequence). Trimming at V came to 5 bases and at J to 2 bases, leaving 8 bases not matched to a gene. The CDR3 sequence is 15 residues long. The CDR3: CASSLSGTGPYEQYF. The CDR3 bases are TGTGCCAGCAGCTTATCCGGGACAGGCCCCTACGAGCAGTACTTC.

This clone was recorded once. V is TRBV10-3 and J is TRBJ2-1, with 14 bases aligning to TRBD2. This CDR3 has 13 amino acids. Looked up from germline, CDR1 is ENHRY and CDR2 is SYGVKD. Trimming took 9 bases from V and 9 from J; bases not matched to a gene: 4. CDR3 in amino acids: CAMTSGGVAEQFF. The CDR3 nucleotides read TGTGCCATGACTAGCGGGGGGGTTGCTGAGCAGTTCTTC.

The chain employs TRBV7-8 and TRBJ1-6; 8 bases are a match to TRBD1. Germline-derived CDR1 and CDR2 are SGHVS and FQNEAQ. This CDR3 comprises 14 residues. With V trimmed by 4 bases and J by 8 bases, 4 bases remained unmatched. The CDR3 nucleotides are TGTGCCAGCAGCTCAGGACAGGGTTATTCACCCCTCCACTTT. This sequence encodes CASSSGQGYSPLHF. The whole variable domain, remainder taken from reference TRBV7-8 and TRBJ1-6, is GAGVSQSPRYKVAKRGQDVALRCDPISGHVSLFWYQQALGQGPEFLTYFQNEAQLDKSGLPSDRFFAERPEGSVSTLKIQRTQQEDSAVYLCASSSGQGYSPLHFGNGTRLTVT.

The V gene is TRBV3-1 (or the pseudogene TRBV3-2), the J gene TRBJ1-5; possibly TRBD1 for D (5 bases). V lost 5 bases, J lost 3 bases, and 8 bases lay in between. From germline, CDR1 is LGHDT and CDR2 YNNKEL (reference sequence). The CDR3 is 13 amino acids. The CDR3 DNA reads as TGTGCCAGCAGCGGGACTTACAATCAGCCCCAGCATTTT. This sequence encodes CASSGTYNQPQHF.

The chain links TRBV5-6 to TRBJ1-1; possible D gene TRBD1, 5 bases. Germline CDR1 and CDR2: SGHDT and YYEEEE. The CDR3 has 15 residues. Trimming took 1 base from V and 6 from J, leaving 16 bases between them. The chain's CDR3 is CASSLYATRAAEAFF. The CDR3 DNA reads TGTGCCAGCAGCTTGTATGCAACCAGGGCAGCTGAAGCTTTCTTT. Complete variable domain (other parts from reference TRBV5-6 and TRBJ1-1): DAGVTQSPTHLIKTRGQQVTLRCSPKSGHDTVSWYQQALGQGPQFIFQYYEEEERQRGNFPDRFSGHQFPNYSSELNVNALLLGDSALYLCASSLYATRAAEAFFGQGTRLTVV.

J is TRBJ2-1 and V is TRBV19; 8 nucleotides align to TRBD1. The V gene end was trimmed by 1 base and the J gene end by 7 bases; junction bases not matched to a gene: 9. This CDR3 contains 16 residues. Germline CDR1 is LNHDA and CDR2 is SQIVND (reference sequence). The CDR3 sequence: CASSIVPGGIRNEQFF. Written as DNA, the CDR3 is TGTGCCAGTAGTATAGTCCCAGGGGGCATTAGAAATGAGCAGTTCTTC.

The chain carries TRBV5-4 and TRBJ1-1, with D hard to call. The CDR3 is made up of 15 amino acids. Per the germline V gene, CDR1 is SGHNT and CDR2 is YYREEE (reference sequence). Trimming removed 5 bases at V and 0 bases at J, with 14 bases between. The CDR3: CASSRIEEVNTEAFF. DNA for the CDR3: TGTGCCAGCAGTCGTATCGAGGAAGTGAACACTGAAGCTTTCTTT.

The rearrangement joins TRBV7-2 to TRBJ1-4, with 7 bases that match TRBD1. V dropped 5 bases and J dropped 7; count of bases not matched to a gene: 7. The germline V gene encodes CDR1 SGHTA and CDR2 FQGNSA. This CDR3 has 14 amino acids. This CDR3 is CASSLGTAGEKLFF. In DNA form, the CDR3 reads TGTGCCAGCAGCCTCGGGACAGCAGGTGAAAAACTGTTTTTT.

The chain is built from TRBV19 and TRBJ1-1; the D gene is possibly TRBD1 (5 bases). V dropped 5 bases and J dropped 1 base, with 8 bases sitting between them. The length of the CDR3 is 13 residues. Germline values: CDR1 LNHDA, CDR2 SQIVND (reference sequence). The DNA for the CDR3 is TGTGCCAGTAGTGACGACAGGAACACTGAAGCTTTCTTT. Translation: CASSDDRNTEAFF.

V gene TRBV29-1 combines with J gene TRBJ1-2; D gene unclear. This CDR3 has 13 amino acids. Trimming took 6 bases from V and 2 from J, leaving 13 bases between them. CDR1 and CDR2 from the germline V gene are SQVTM and ANQGSEA. This CDR3 is CSVETGLNYGYTF. The DNA for the CDR3 is TGCAGCGTCGAAACGGGGTTGAACTATGGCTACACCTTC.